Sequencing of this T cell receptor (beta chain) was carried out in a study of blood T cell repertoires in COVID-19. On the study more broadly: Acute-phase and convalescent COVID-19 samples originated in the United States, Italy and Spain. Sources were T cells, B-cell-depleted T cells, or PBMCs; the material itself was cDNA or gDNA.

Some clones are missing from TCRdb's copy, which holds only in-frame ones; the method was immunoSEQ multiplex PCR. The sample consists of some 320,000 clones, just under 90% of them appearing once. In terms of age and location, participants ranged from roughly 18 to 90 years and lived in about two dozen US areas. This clone was seen a single time. CDR1 and CDR2 (germline): SGHDT, YYEEEE. The CDR3 covers 16 residues. The V and J ends lost 4 bases and 2 bases, in that order; junction bases with no gene match: 10. The source of this sequence is a woman between 50 and 59 years old who had been exposed to COVID-19. This rearrangement joins TRBV5-6 to TRBJ1-2; 8 bases fit TRBD1. The specimen was PBMCs or T cells enriched from blood (not recorded which). CDR3 protein: CASSPNPGGVNYGYTF. In DNA, the CDR3 is TGTGCCAGCAGCCCAAACCCAGGGGGCGTCAACTATGGCTACACCTTC.